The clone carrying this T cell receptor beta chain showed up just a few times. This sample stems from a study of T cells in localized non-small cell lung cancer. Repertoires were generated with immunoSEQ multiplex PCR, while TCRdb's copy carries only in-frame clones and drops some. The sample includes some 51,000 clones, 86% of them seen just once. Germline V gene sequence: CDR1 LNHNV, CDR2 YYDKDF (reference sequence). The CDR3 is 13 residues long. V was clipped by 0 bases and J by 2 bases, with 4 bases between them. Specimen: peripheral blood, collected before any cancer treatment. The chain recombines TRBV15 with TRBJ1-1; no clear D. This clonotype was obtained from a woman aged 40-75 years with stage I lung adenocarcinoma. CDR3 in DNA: TGTGCCACCAGCAGAGACCTAAACACTGAAGCTTTCTTT. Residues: CATSRDLNTEAFF.